This TCR beta chain was obtained from a study of spatial heterogeneity in lung cancer (dated by TCRdb to between 2018 and 2021). Describing the broader study: Donors were about 70 patients with early-stage, untreated non-small cell lung cancer from the lung TRACERx cohort. Follow-up PBMC samples were sequenced whenever available, with a median time to follow-up of approximately two years after resection. The study quantitatively compared TCR alpha and beta repertoires across multiple tumor regions, matched nontumor lung and blood in non-small cell lung cancer. At surgery, both alpha and beta chains were TCR-sequenced in 220 tumor regions, approximately 64 matched nontumor lung samples and 56 PBMC samples. TCR repertoire features were related to nonsynonymous mutation counts determined by whole-exome sequencing of tumor tissue. In the raw uncorrected reads, each unique combination of TCR and UMI appeared more than ten times on average. Beta-chain transcripts were consistently detected in greater numbers than alpha-chain transcripts, which likely reflected higher beta-chain transcript abundance. Summary of the overall study and its limitations: Additional single-cell paired TCR alpha and beta sequencing was considered necessary to confirm, at a functional level, the hypothesis that regional TCRs recognize regional mutations. Only 14 patients were included in comparisons of baseline and follow-up blood repertoires. Ubiquitous expanded tumor TCRs were detected in blood more often at tumor resection than at routine follow-up.

This clonotype appeared many times. The antigen it binds to is not known. No much larger clone is present one base from it, and per-base qualities are unavailable. To prepare the library, 5' RACE was applied. The sequencing machine was a NextSeq 500. The TCR library protocol attached a unique molecular identifier to each TCR cDNA molecule to allow correction of PCR and sequencing errors. The authors processed their data as follows. Decombinator tools were used for TCR identification, UMI-based error correction and CDR3 extraction. Expanded TCRs were defined as those above a frequency of 2 per 1,000, corresponding to the top 1% of the tumor frequency distribution. Rényi diversity was computed with the R vegan package after subsampling each repertoire 100 times to 5,000 TCRs. CDR3 similarity networks were constructed using string-kernel similarity of amino acid triplets, with links drawn between CDR3s whose pairwise similarity was above 0.82. Starting from the raw public reads, TCRdb applied fastp trimming at Q25, assembled clones with MiXCR and retained in-frame beta chains. Under each unique CDR3 protein, matching rows form one entry showing the most common genes and DNA. TCRdb, not the authors, supplied the V and J calls. The sample table contains some 32,000 distinct CDR3 sequences; only one count was recorded for under 11% of them. Approximately 26% of the sample goes to the ten largest clones.

Interpreted using the paper, the time point label stands for: blood at routine non-recurrence follow-up after resection. For TCR sequencing, whole RNA was extracted from tumor and nontumor lung tissue, or from cryopreserved PBMC samples, and no cell sorting was done. A patient was chosen for TCR sequencing only when enough RNA was available from at least two tumor regions. The CDR3 numbers 19 residues from cysteine through phenylalanine. Only the CDR3 portion is preserved as DNA: 57 bases, with reading frame beginning at the first base. V and J are trimmed by 3 bases and 0 bases, and the gene matches miss 16 bases of the junction. CDR1 LNHDA and CDR2 SQIVND were looked up in the germline V gene (reference sequence).

Here the sequenced sample was PBMCs, taken at follow-up. The origin of this receptor is a female donor with early-stage non-small cell lung cancer. The chain uses TRBV19 and TRBJ1-1, and 7 bases in between align with TRBD1. Here the CDR3 is given as CASSMKALLQGMMNTEAFF. The sequence in DNA is TGTGCCAGTAGTATGAAGGCCCTTTTACAGGGGATGATGAACACTGAAGCTTTCTTT.